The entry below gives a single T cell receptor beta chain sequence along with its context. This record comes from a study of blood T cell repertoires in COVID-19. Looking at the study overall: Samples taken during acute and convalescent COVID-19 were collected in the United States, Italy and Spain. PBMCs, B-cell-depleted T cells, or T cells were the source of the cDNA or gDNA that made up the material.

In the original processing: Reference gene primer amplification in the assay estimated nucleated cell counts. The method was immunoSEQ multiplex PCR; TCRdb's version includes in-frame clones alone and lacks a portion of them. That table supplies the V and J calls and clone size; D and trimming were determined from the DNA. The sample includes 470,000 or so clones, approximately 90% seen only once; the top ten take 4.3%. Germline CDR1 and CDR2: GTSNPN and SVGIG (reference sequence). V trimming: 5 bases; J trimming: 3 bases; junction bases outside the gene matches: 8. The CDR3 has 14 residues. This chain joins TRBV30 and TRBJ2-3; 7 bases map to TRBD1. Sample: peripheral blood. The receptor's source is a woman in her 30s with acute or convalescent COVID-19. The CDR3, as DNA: TGTGCCTGGGACCGGGACAGTATGACAGATACGCAGTATTTT. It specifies CAWDRDSMTDTQYF.